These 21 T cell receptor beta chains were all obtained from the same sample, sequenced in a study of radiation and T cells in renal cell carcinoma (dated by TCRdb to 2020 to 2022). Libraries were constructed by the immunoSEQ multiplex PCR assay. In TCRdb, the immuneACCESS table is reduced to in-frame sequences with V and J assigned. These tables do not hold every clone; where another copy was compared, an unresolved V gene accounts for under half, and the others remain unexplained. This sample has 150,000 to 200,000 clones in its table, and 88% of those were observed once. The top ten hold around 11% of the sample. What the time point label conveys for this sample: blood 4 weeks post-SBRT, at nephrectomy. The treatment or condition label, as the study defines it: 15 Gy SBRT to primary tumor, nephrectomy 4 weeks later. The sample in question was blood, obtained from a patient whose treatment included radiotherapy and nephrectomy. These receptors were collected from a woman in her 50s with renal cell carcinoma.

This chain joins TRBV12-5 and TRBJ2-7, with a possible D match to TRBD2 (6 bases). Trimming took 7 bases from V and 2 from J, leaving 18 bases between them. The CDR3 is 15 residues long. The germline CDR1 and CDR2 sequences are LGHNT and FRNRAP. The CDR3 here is CASAHSGGPTYEQYF. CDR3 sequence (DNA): TGTGCTAGTGCCCATTCCGGGGGTCCCACCTACGAGCAGTACTTC.

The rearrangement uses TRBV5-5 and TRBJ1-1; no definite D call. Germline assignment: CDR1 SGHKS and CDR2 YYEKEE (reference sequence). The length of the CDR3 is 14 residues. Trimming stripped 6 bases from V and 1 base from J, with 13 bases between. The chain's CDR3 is CASTSLKGNTEAFF. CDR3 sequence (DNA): TGTGCCAGCACCTCCCTTAAGGGGAACACTGAAGCTTTCTTT.

The CDR3: CASRKQLQETQYF. The CDR3 DNA reads as TGTGCCAGTAGGAAACAGCTCCAAGAGACCCAGTACTTC. This chain links TRBV19 with TRBJ2-5, with D hard to call. V was trimmed by 6 bases and J by 1 base, leaving 9 bases between them. The CDR3 runs to 13 residues. The V gene's germline CDR1 is LNHDA and CDR2 SQIVND (reference sequence).

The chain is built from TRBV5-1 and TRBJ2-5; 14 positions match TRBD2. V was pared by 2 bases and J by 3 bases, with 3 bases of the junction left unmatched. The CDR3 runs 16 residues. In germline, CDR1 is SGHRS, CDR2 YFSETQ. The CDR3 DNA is TGCGCCAGCAGCTTCGGACTAGCGGGGGGCAAAGAGACCCAGTACTTC. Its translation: CASSFGLAGGKETQYF.

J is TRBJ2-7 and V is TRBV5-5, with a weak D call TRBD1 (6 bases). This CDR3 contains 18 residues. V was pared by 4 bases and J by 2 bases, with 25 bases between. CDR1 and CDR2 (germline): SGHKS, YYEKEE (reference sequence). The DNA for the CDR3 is TGTGCCAGCAGCCTCCGGTGGGCAGGGCGAGGGGGAGCCTACGAGCAGTACTTC. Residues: CASSLRWAGRGGAYEQYF.

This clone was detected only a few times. CDR3 in amino acids: CASSPTLRLNSYEQYF. For the CDR3, the DNA is TGCGCCAGCAGCCCGACTCTTCGCCTAAACTCCTACGAGCAGTACTTC. The V and J genes are TRBV5-1 and TRBJ2-7; D gene unclear. This CDR3 is 16 amino acids long. The V and J ends lost 4 bases and 0 bases respectively, with 17 bases between them. The germline gives CDR1 SGHRS, CDR2 YFSETQ.

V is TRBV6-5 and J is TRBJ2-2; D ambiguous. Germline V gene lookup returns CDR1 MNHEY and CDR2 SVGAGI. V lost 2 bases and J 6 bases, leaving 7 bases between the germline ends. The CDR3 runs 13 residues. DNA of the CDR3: TGTGCCAGCAGTTACAGCCGGGCCGGGGAGCTGTTTTTT. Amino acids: CASSYSRAGELFF.

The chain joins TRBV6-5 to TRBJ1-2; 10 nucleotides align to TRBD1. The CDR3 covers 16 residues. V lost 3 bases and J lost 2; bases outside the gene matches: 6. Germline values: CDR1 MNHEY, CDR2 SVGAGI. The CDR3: CASSYEWDRGNYGYTF. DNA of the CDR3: TGTGCCAGCAGTTATGAGTGGGACAGGGGAAACTATGGCTACACCTTC.

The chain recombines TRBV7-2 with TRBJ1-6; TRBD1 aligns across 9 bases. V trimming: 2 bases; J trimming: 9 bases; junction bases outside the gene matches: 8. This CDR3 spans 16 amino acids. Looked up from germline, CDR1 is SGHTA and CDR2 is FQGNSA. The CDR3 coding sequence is TGTGCCAGCAGCTTATCTTCTGGGACAGGGATTTCACCCCTCCACTTT. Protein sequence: CASSLSSGTGISPLHF.

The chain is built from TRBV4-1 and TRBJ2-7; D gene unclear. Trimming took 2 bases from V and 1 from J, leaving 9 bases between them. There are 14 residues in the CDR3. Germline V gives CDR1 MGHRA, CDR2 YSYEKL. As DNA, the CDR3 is TGCGCCAGCAGCCAACTCCTCGTGTCCTACGAGCAGTACTTC. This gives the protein CASSQLLVSYEQYF.

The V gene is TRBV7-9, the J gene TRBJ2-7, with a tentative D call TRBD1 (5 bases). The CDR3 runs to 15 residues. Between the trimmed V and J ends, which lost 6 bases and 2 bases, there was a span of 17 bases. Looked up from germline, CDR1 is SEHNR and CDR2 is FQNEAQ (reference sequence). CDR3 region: CASSPTGAATYEQYF. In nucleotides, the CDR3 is TGTGCCAGCAGTCCTACAGGCGCGGCGACCTACGAGCAGTACTTC.

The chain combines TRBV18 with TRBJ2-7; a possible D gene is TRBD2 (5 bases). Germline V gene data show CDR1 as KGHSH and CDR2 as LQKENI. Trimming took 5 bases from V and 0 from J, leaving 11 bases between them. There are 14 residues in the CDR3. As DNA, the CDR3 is TGTGCCAGCTCAGACGGGGTCACCTCCTACGAGCAGTACTTC. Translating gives CASSDGVTSYEQYF.

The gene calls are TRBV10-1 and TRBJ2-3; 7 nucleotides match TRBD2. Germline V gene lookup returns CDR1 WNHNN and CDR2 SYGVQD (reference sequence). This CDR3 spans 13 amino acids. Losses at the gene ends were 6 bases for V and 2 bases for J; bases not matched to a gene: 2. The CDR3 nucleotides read TGCGCCAGCAGCCGGGAGGCCACAGATACGCAGTATTTT. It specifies CASSREATDTQYF.

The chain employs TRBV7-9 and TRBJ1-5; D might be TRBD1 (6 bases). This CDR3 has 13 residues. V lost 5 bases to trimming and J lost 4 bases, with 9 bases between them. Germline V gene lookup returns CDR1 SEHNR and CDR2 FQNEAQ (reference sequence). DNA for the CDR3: TGTGCCAGCAGCAAGACAGGAAATCAGCCCCAGCATTTT. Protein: CASSKTGNQPQHF.

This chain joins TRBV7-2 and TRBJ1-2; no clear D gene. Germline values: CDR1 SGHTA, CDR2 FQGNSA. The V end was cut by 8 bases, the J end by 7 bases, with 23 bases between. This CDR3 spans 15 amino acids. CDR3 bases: TGTGCCAGCCTTCCCTCTGCGGGGTTGGGATTTGGCTACACCTTC. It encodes CASLPSAGLGFGYTF.

The chain's CDR3 is CASSSGGRAPSETQYF. Here the CDR3 DNA reads TGTGCCAGCTCGTCAGGGGGACGTGCGCCTTCAGAGACCCAGTACTTC. The chain joins TRBV18 to TRBJ2-5; 7 nucleotides agree with TRBD1. Germline V gene sequence: CDR1 KGHSH, CDR2 LQKENI. J was trimmed by 4 bases and V by 6 bases; bases with no gene match: 14. The CDR3 length is 16 residues.

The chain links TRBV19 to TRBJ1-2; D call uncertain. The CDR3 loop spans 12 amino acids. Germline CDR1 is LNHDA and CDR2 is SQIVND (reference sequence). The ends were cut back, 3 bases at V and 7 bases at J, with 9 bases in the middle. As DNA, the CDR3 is TGTGCCAGTAGTATTGGAATGGTTGGCTACACCTTC. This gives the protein CASSIGMVGYTF.

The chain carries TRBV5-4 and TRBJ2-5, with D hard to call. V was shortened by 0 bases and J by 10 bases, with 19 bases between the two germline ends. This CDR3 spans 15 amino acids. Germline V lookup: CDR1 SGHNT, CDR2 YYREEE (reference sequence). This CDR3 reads CASSLAVGSAPVQYF. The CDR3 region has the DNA TGTGCCAGCAGCTTGGCGGTCGGTTCGGCTCCGGTCCAGTACTTC.

CDR3 coding DNA: TGCGCCAGCAGCTTGGGTGGAGGGGATGAAAAACTGTTTTTT. The encoded protein is CASSLGGGDEKLFF. V usage is TRBV5-1 and J usage is TRBJ1-4, with a tentative D call TRBD1 (5 bases). CDR1 is SGHRS and CDR2 is YFSETQ in the germline V gene. V was clipped by 0 bases and J by 6 bases, with 9 bases between them. The length of the CDR3 is 14 residues. Together with reference TRBV5-1 and TRBJ1-4, the CDR3 gives the full variable domain: KAGVTQTPRYLIKTRGQQVTLSCSPISGHRSVSWYQQTPGQGLQFLFEYFSETQRNKGNFPGRFSGRQFSNSRSEMNVSTLELGDSALYLCASSLGGGDEKLFFGSGTQLSVL.

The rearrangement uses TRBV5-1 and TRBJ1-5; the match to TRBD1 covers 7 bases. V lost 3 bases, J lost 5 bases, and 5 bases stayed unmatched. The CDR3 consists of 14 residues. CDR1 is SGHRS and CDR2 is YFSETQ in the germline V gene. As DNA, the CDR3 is TGCGCCAGCAGCTGGGACAGTAGGGATCAGCCCCAGCATTTT. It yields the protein CASSWDSRDQPQHF.

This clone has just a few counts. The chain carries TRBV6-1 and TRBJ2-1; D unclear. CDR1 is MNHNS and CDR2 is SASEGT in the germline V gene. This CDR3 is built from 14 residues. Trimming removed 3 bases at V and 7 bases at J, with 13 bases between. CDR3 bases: TGTGCCAGCAGTGACCCGTTCCGGAAGAATGAGCAGTTCTTC. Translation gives CASSDPFRKNEQFF.